The rows below give T cell receptor beta chains drawn from one sample of a study of blood T cells in healthy people across ages. In TCRdb, the 5' RACE reads were re-called with MiXCR into one record per CDR3 protein. This sample yields 750,000 to 950,000 distinct CDR3 sequences, of which around 29% are seen a single time; about 10% belongs to the top ten. This sample also belongs to another study, concerning T cells of mothers and their children.

Material: blood. The receptors come from a woman in her thirties or forties in good health. Each CDR3 is given with its conserved first and last residue. A D gene is named only where the DNA matches it firmly. Rows give clone size only sometimes, using once, few, many, or a class for an expanded clone.

few	TRBJ2-6	15	TRBV5-5	-	TGTGCCAGCAGCGGAGGGTTCTCTGGGGCCAACGTCCTGACTTTC	CASSGGFSGANVLTF
many	TRBJ2-7	13	TRBV6-5	TRBD1	TGTGCCAGCAGCGGGACAGAGACCTACGAGCAGTACTTC	CASSGTETYEQYF
many	TRBJ2-7	16	TRBV24-1	TRBD1	TGTGCCACCAGTGATTCGCTGGGCAGGGACAGCTACGAGCAGTACTTC	CATSDSLGRDSYEQYF
few	TRBJ1-1	14	TRBV10-3	-	TGTGCCATCAGTGCGGGGGACGTAAACACTGAAGCTTTCTTT	CAISAGDVNTEAFF
many	TRBJ1-1	13	TRBV6-4	-	TGTGCCAGCAGTGAGAACAGACAGACTGAAGCTTTCTTT	CASSENRQTEAFF
few	TRBJ2-7	12	TRBV20-1	-	TGCAGTGCTAAAATCAGGGCCTGGGAGCAGTACTTC	CSAKIRAWEQYF
-	TRBJ1-1	13	TRBV14	-	TGTGCCAGCAGCCATGCGGGGAACACTGAAGCTTTCTTT	CASSHAGNTEAFF
few	TRBJ2-1	13	TRBV15	-	TGTGCCACCAGCAGAGATACGGCGAAGAGGCAGTTCTTC	CATSRDTAKRQFF
few	TRBJ2-3	15	TRBV24-1	-	TGTGCCACCAGTGACGCGGGACCGAACACAGATACGCAGTATTTT	CATSDAGPNTDTQYF
-	TRBJ1-2	16	TRBV18	-	TGTGCCAGCTCACCACAGGGGAGTTCATCTAACTATGGCTACACCTTC	CASSPQGSSSNYGYTF
-	TRBJ2-5	15	TRBV7-9	TRBD1	TGTGCCAGCAGCCGGGACAGGAGTGGGCAAGAGACCCAGTACTTC	CASSRDRSGQETQYF
-	TRBJ1-1	14	TRBV3-1	-	TGTGCCAGCAGCCTATCAGCAGCGGACACTGAAGCTTTCTTT	CASSLSAADTEAFF
-	TRBJ1-2	12	TRBV10-3	-	TGTGCCATCAGTGAGGGGGTCGGTAGCTACACCTTC	CAISEGVGSYTF
few	TRBJ2-4	13	TRBV28	TRBD1	TGTGCCAGCAGTTTTCGAGGGGGCAACATTCAGTACTTC	CASSFRGGNIQYF
-	TRBJ2-1	15	TRBV2	TRBD1	TGTGCCAGCAGTGAAGCTCGGACAGGGACCAATGGGCAGTTCTTC	CASSEARTGTNGQFF
many	TRBJ2-7	15	TRBV12-3/TRBV12-4	TRBD1	TGTGCCAGCAGTTTAGGCGGGGACAGGGGGCACGAGCAGTACTTC	CASSLGGDRGHEQYF
-	TRBJ2-3	15	TRBV28	TRBD2	TGTGCCAGCAGTTTTGAGGCGGGGGTCGCAGATACGCAGTATTTT	CASSFEAGVADTQYF
many	TRBJ2-7	13	TRBV10-3	-	TGTGCCATCGCCCCTCAGGGATCCGGGGAGCAGTACTTC	CAIAPQGSGEQYF
-	TRBJ1-2	13	TRBV20-1	TRBD1	TGCAGTGCCGAAGGACAGGGTGCCTATGGCTACACCTTC	CSAEGQGAYGYTF
few	TRBJ2-7	16	TRBV21-1	-	TGTGCCAGCAGCAAAGGAACCGGGATCATCTCCTACGAGCAGTACTTC	CASSKGTGIISYEQYF
-	TRBJ2-1	20	TRBV20-1	TRBD2	TGCAGTGCTAGAGATCTCGGGCTAGCGGGCATAACTCTCTCCTACAATGAGCAGTTCTTC	CSARDLGLAGITLSYNEQFF
many	TRBJ2-7	16	TRBV7-2	-	TGTGCCAGCAGCCCCACGGGGGCGGCCGTCCCGGGAGAGCAGTACTTC	CASSPTGAAVPGEQYF